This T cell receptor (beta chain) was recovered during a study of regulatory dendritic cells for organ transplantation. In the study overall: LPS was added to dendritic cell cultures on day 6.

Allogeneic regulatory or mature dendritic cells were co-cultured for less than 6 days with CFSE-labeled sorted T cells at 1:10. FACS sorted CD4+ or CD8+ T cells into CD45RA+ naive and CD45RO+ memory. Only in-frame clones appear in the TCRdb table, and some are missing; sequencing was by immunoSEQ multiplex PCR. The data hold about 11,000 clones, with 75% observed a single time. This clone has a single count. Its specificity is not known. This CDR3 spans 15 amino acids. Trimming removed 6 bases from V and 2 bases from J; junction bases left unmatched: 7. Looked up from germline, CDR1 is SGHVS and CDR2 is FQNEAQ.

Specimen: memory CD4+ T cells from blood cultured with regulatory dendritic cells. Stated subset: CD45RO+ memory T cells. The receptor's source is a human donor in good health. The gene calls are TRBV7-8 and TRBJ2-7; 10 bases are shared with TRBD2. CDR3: CASRLSSGGPYEQYF. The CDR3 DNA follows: TGTGCCAGCAGGTTGTCTAGCGGGGGTCCCTACGAGCAGTACTTC. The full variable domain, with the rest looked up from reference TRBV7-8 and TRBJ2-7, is GAGVSQSPRYKVAKRGQDVALRCDPISGHVSLFWYQQALGQGPEFLTYFQNEAQLDKSGLPSDRFFAERPEGSVSTLKIQRTQQEDSAVYLCASRLSSGGPYEQYFGPGTRLTVT.